The 18 T cell receptor beta chains below come from one sample, sequenced in a study of CD8 T cells in Susac syndrome. cDNA came from around 0.54 to 1 ug RNA primed by random hexamers. MiXCR, run by TCRdb on the immunoSEQ multiplex PCR reads, gives a single entry per CDR3 protein. The sample comprises approximately 79,000 distinct CDR3 sequences, roughly 92% of which are singletons, and 0.35% to 0.5% rests with the top ten. Specimen: CD8+ T cells from PBMCs. The origin of the receptors is a human donor with Susac syndrome.

The chain links TRBV4-1 to TRBJ2-7, with TRBD2 identical over 13 bases. J was trimmed by 7 bases and V by 1 base; bases with no gene match: 1. Germline CDR1 and CDR2: MGHRA and YSYEKL. CDR3 length: 14 residues. CDR3 DNA: TGCGCCAGCAGCCAAGGACTAGCGGGAGGAGAGCAGTACTTC. Translated, it gives CASSQGLAGGEQYF.

V is TRBV7-2 and J is TRBJ1-1; TRBD1 matches at 7 bases. Trimming removed 5 bases from V and 4 bases from J; junction bases left unmatched: 4. The germline CDR1 and CDR2 sequences are SGHTA and FQGNSA. The CDR3 has 13 residues. The CDR3 DNA reads TGTGCCAGCAGCAATCCAGGGGGCACTGAAGCTTTCTTT. It translates to CASSNPGGTEAFF.

This chain uses TRBV19 with TRBJ2-5, with D tentatively TRBD2 (5 bases). Germline lookup yields CDR1 LNHDA and CDR2 SQIVND (reference sequence). The CDR3 is made up of 14 amino acids. V was pared by 3 bases and J by 1 base, with 9 bases between. For the CDR3, the DNA is TGTGCCAGTAGTATGCAGCGGACCCAAGAGACCCAGTACTTC. Its translation is CASSMQRTQETQYF.

The chain has TRBV6-2 or TRBV6-3 and TRBJ1-5; weak D call: TRBD1 (5 bases). CDR3 size: 13 residues. Between the trimmed V and J ends, which lost 4 bases and 6 bases, there was a span of 10 bases. Germline lookup yields CDR1 MNHEY and CDR2 SVGEGT. The CDR3 region is CASSFRVGQPQHF. DNA for the CDR3: TGTGCCAGCAGTTTCAGGGTAGGTCAGCCCCAGCATTTT.

This rearrangement joins TRBV30 to TRBJ2-3, with TRBD1 matching over 7 bases. The CDR3 is 15 amino acids. Germline CDR1 reads GTSNPN; CDR2 reads SVGIG (reference sequence). V shed 1 base and J 1 base; nucleotides not matched to a gene: 5. DNA for the CDR3: TGTGCCTGGAGTGCGACAGGGTGGGGCACAGATACGCAGTATTTT. This codes for CAWSATGWGTDTQYF.

The CDR3: CASTLTGAGANVLTF. In nucleotides, the CDR3 is TGTGCCAGCACCCTCACAGGGGCCGGGGCCAACGTCCTGACTTTC. The chain has TRBV5-8 and TRBJ2-6; TRBD1 matches at 7 bases. The germline CDR1 and CDR2 sequences are SGHTS and YDEGEE. This CDR3 is built from 15 residues. V shed 6 bases and J 4 bases; nucleotides not matched to a gene: 7.

The rearrangement uses TRBV20-1 and TRBJ2-7; 9 nucleotides align to TRBD1. The J segment lost 3 bases and the V segment lost 0 bases, leaving 3 bases of the junction unmatched. The germline gives CDR1 DFQATT, CDR2 SNEGSKA (reference sequence). This CDR3 comprises 14 residues. CDR3: CSARERDRVYEQYF. The CDR3 coding sequence is TGCAGTGCTAGAGAACGGGACAGGGTCTACGAGCAGTACTTC.

The CDR3 nucleotides are TGTGCCAGCAGGGGACTAGCGGGCGCGAACACCGGGGAGCTGTTTTTT. Translated: CASRGLAGANTGELFF. The rearrangement joins TRBV12-3 or TRBV12-4 to TRBJ2-2, with 12 bases fitting TRBD2. With V trimmed by 6 bases and J by 0 bases, 2 bases remained unmatched. The CDR3 is 16 residues long.

Concerning this clonotype: The junction departs from germline at one end; a sequencing error may be responsible. The chain employs TRBV7-9 and TRBJ1-1; D gene uncertain. From germline, CDR1 is SEHNR and CDR2 FQNEAQ (reference sequence). The CDR3 is 15 residues long. DNA of the CDR3: TGTGCCAGCGGCTTAGGTCCACGGATGAACACTGAAGCTTTCTTT. Translation gives CASGLGPRMNTEAFF.

The chain has TRBV5-1 and TRBJ2-3; 11 bases map to TRBD2. CDR3 length: 15 residues. J was trimmed by 5 bases and V by 2 bases; bases with no gene match: 4. From germline, CDR1 is SGHRS and CDR2 YFSETQ. The DNA for the CDR3 is TGCGCCAGCAGCTTCCTAGCGGGGGGCGGAGATACGCAGTATTTT. Protein: CASSFLAGGGDTQYF.

The V gene is TRBV5-4, the J gene TRBJ2-5, with a weak D call TRBD1 (6 bases). Looked up from germline, CDR1 is SGHNT and CDR2 is YYREEE (reference sequence). V dropped 4 bases and J dropped 1 base, with 14 bases sitting between them. The CDR3 length is 15 residues. CDR3 bases: TGTGCCAGCAGCGACCCGACAGGCTTCCAAGAGACCCAGTACTTC. This encodes CASSDPTGFQETQYF.

The gene calls are TRBV25-1 and TRBJ1-6; D gene ambiguous. CDR3 size: 13 residues. Trimming stripped 0 bases from V and 8 bases from J, with 5 bases between. Germline V gene sequence: CDR1 MGHDK, CDR2 SYGVNS. The CDR3 here is CASSEYRDSPLHF. The CDR3 DNA reads as TGTGCCAGCAGTGAATATAGGGATTCACCCCTCCACTTT.

The genes are TRBV20-1 and TRBJ1-2, with D perhaps TRBD1 (5 bases). Germline values: CDR1 DFQATT, CDR2 SNEGSKA (reference sequence). The CDR3 covers 13 residues. V was cut by 1 base and J by 4 bases, with 10 bases left in between. The CDR3 reads CSARAGHPYGYTF. CDR3 DNA sequence: TGCAGTGCTAGAGCCGGACACCCCTATGGCTACACCTTC.

The CDR3 bases are TGTGCCAGCAGCTTACGGGATACAGCCAGTTTGGCTTTCTTT. This gives the protein CASSLRDTASLAFF. The genes are TRBV7-2 and TRBJ1-1; D gene uncertain. Germline V gene lookup returns CDR1 SGHTA and CDR2 FQGNSA. CDR3 size: 14 residues. V dropped 2 bases and J dropped 11 bases, with 18 bases sitting between them.

The chain recombines TRBV20-1 with TRBJ2-5; the match to TRBD2 covers 8 bases. CDR1 DFQATT and CDR2 SNEGSKA come from the germline V gene (reference sequence). The J segment lost 3 bases and the V segment lost 5 bases, leaving 2 bases of the junction unmatched. CDR3 length: 12 amino acids. As DNA, the CDR3 is TGCAGTGCTTCCGGGGGGGAAGAGACCCAGTACTTC. Its translation: CSASGGEETQYF.

The CDR3 DNA follows: TGTGCCAGCAAAATGGCTTGGGGACAGACGAAGGAGACCCAGTACTTC. It encodes CASKMAWGQTKETQYF. The rearrangement uses TRBV6-6 and TRBJ2-5, with 7 bases identical to TRBD1. The CDR3 runs to 16 residues. The V segment lost 7 bases and the J segment 5 bases; nucleotides outside the gene matches: 16. Germline V gene sequence: CDR1 MNHNY, CDR2 SVGAGI (reference sequence).

This chain's CDR3 is CASSQGPSDGWSRYNEQFF. As DNA, the CDR3 is TGCGCCAGCAGCCAAGGCCCCTCGGACGGCTGGTCACGGTACAATGAGCAGTTCTTC. This rearrangement joins TRBV4-1 to TRBJ2-1; D unclear. Per the germline V gene, CDR1 is MGHRA and CDR2 is YSYEKL. Trimming cost V 1 base and J 4 bases, with 23 bases left between them. The CDR3 extends over 19 amino acids.

The chain employs TRBV10-1 and TRBJ2-3, with TRBD2 as a possible D gene (6 bases). Germline assignment: CDR1 WNHNN and CDR2 SYGVQD (reference sequence). CDR3 size: 15 residues. The V end was cut by 8 bases, the J end by 0 bases, with 15 bases between. The CDR3 region is CASLSGAPSTDTQYF. CDR3 coding DNA: TGCGCCAGCCTTAGCGGAGCCCCTAGCACAGATACGCAGTATTTT.